Below are 21 T cell receptor beta chains sequenced from a single sample in a study of somatic mutations in cytotoxic T cells in rheumatoid arthritis. The table came from immunoSEQ multiplex PCR; TCRdb's copy has only in-frame clones and leaves some out. The sample includes 11,000 or so clones, roughly 74% of them seen just once. The sequencing input was CD8+ T cells sorted from blood. The receptors were sampled from a middle-aged woman in good health.

The V gene is TRBV19, the J gene TRBJ2-3; the match to TRBD2 covers 8 bases. Germline V gene data show CDR1 as LNHDA and CDR2 as SQIVND (reference sequence). The CDR3 contains 18 residues. Unmatched junction bases numbered 16, after V lost 5 bases and J lost 3 bases. The CDR3 is CASSSSSGGVLRTDTQYF. The CDR3 DNA reads TGTGCCAGTAGTTCGTCCAGCGGGGGCGTTCTCCGTACAGATACGCAGTATTTT.

This chain uses TRBV5-8 with TRBJ2-7; 8 bases align to TRBD2. The CDR3 is 13 amino acids. The junction had 0 bases not matched to a gene; V was cut back by 4 bases and J by 0 bases. Germline V gene sequence: CDR1 SGHTS, CDR2 YDEGEE. CDR3: CASSLAGSYEQYF. The DNA of the CDR3 is TGTGCCAGCAGCCTAGCGGGCTCCTACGAGCAGTACTTC.

The V call is TRBV18, the J call TRBJ2-7, with 9 positions matching TRBD1. The CDR3 is 15 residues long. Germline V gene lookup returns CDR1 KGHSH and CDR2 LQKENI. The junction had 3 bases not matched to a gene; V was cut back by 0 bases and J by 3 bases. The CDR3 loop is CASSPPGQGLYEQYF. The CDR3 region has the DNA TGTGCCAGCTCACCACCGGGACAGGGTCTCTACGAGCAGTACTTC.

This clone was seen just once. The chain has TRBV5-1 and TRBJ2-2; 10 positions match TRBD1. The trim removed 4 bases at V and 4 bases at J, leaving 4 bases unmatched. This CDR3 spans 15 amino acids. Germline CDR1 and CDR2: SGHRS and YFSETQ. The CDR3: CASSTTGGLTGELFF. CDR3 DNA sequence: TGCGCCAGCAGCACGACAGGGGGCCTCACCGGGGAGCTGTTTTTT.

This sequence joins TRBV13 and TRBJ1-1; weak D call: TRBD1 (5 bases). Germline CDR1 reads PRHDT; CDR2 reads FYEKMQ (reference sequence). The CDR3 is 15 amino acids. Trimming pared 5 bases from V and 5 bases from J, leaving 18 bases between. The chain's CDR3 is CASSAAPGDGTEAFF. The CDR3 region has the DNA TGTGCCAGCAGCGCGGCGCCGGGGGACGGGACTGAAGCTTTCTTT. The whole variable domain, filled in from reference TRBV13 and TRBJ1-1, reads AAGVIQSPRHLIKEKRETATLKCYPIPRHDTVYWYQQGPGQDPQFLISFYEKMQSDKGSIPDRFSAQQFSDYHSELNMSSLELGDSALYFCASSAAPGDGTEAFFGQGTRLTVV.

The rearrangement links TRBV5-4 to TRBJ1-3; unclear D gene. The CDR3 has 15 residues. Trimming pared 1 base from V and 0 bases from J, leaving 8 bases between. The germline V gene encodes CDR1 SGHNT and CDR2 YYREEE (reference sequence). DNA for the CDR3: TGTGCCAGCAGCTTGTCAGGCCCCTCTGGAAACACCATATATTTT. As protein: CASSLSGPSGNTIYF.

The chain uses TRBV6-1 and TRBJ1-5, with D unresolved. V gave up 4 bases and J gave up 0 bases, with 10 bases separating them. This CDR3 is built from 15 residues. The V gene's germline CDR1 is MNHNS and CDR2 SASEGT. The CDR3 here is CASSATYASNQPQHF. Here the CDR3 DNA reads TGTGCCAGCAGTGCCACCTATGCTAGCAATCAGCCCCAGCATTTT.

The chain carries TRBV5-1 and TRBJ2-4, with 9 bases that match TRBD1. V shed 6 bases, J shed 4 bases, and the junction held 8 bases outside the gene matches. The CDR3 has 15 amino acids. The germline CDR1 and CDR2 sequences are SGHRS and YFSETQ. DNA for the CDR3: TGCGCCAGCACCCCCCACGGGACAGGGAAAAACATTCAGTACTTC. Its translation is CASTPHGTGKNIQYF.

The chain uses TRBV5-4 and TRBJ2-5; D assignment may be TRBD1 or TRBD2 (5 bases each). The CDR3 spans 15 residues. From germline, CDR1 is SGHNT and CDR2 YYREEE (reference sequence). V was shortened by 6 bases and J by 2 bases, with 17 bases between the two germline ends. CDR3 loop: CASNLGPQPQETQYF. CDR3 coding DNA: TGTGCCAGCAACCTGGGACCACAACCTCAAGAGACCCAGTACTTC. The variable domain in full, completed from reference TRBV5-4 and TRBJ2-5, reads ETGVTQSPTHLIKTRGQQVTLRCSSQSGHNTVSWYQQALGQGPQFIFQYYREEENGRGNFPPRFSGLQFPNYSSELNVNALELDDSALYLCASNLGPQPQETQYFGPGTRLLVL.

V gene TRBV15 combines with J gene TRBJ2-7; D gene uncertain. The length of the CDR3 is 14 residues. V lost 1 base to trimming and J lost 5 bases, with 12 bases between them. Germline CDR1 is LNHNV and CDR2 is YYDKDF (reference sequence). The CDR3 region is CATSRVGQGDEQYF. In DNA form, the CDR3 reads TGTGCCACCAGCAGAGTTGGGCAAGGAGACGAGCAGTACTTC.

The chain links TRBV19 to TRBJ1-2; D is unclear. V gave up 4 bases and J gave up 9 bases, with 12 bases separating them. The germline gives CDR1 LNHDA, CDR2 SQIVND (reference sequence). The CDR3 loop spans 12 amino acids. CDR3 in amino acids: CASSTSGMRYTF. In nucleotides, the CDR3 is TGTGCCAGTAGTACCTCTGGTATGCGCTACACCTTC.

By sample fraction, this clone is medium-sized (0.01 to 0.1%). The chain couples TRBV5-1 to TRBJ2-1; TRBD2 agrees at 7 bases. Per the germline V gene, CDR1 is SGHRS and CDR2 is YFSETQ. J lost 0 bases, V lost 4 bases, and 7 bases had no gene match. CDR3 size: 16 residues. The DNA of the CDR3 is TGCGCCAGCAGCCGTGTCGGGGGGAGCTCCTACAATGAGCAGTTCTTC. Encoded protein: CASSRVGGSSYNEQFF.

The chain is built from TRBV7-9 and TRBJ1-2; TRBD1 might be the D (5 bases). The CDR3 is 11 residues long. CDR1 and CDR2 (germline): SEHNR, FQNEAQ (reference sequence). V lost 5 bases and J 4 bases, leaving 5 bases between the germline ends. CDR3 DNA sequence: TGTGCCAGCAGCACAGGCTATGGCTACACCTTC. It is translated as CASSTGYGYTF.

V is TRBV10-3 and J is TRBJ1-5; maybe TRBD1 (5 bases). Per the germline V gene, CDR1 is ENHRY and CDR2 is SYGVKD. CDR3 length: 12 residues. V dropped 2 bases and J dropped 6 bases, with 5 bases sitting between them. The CDR3 nucleotides are TGTGCCATCAGTGAGGGGGGTCAGCCCCAGCATTTT. Translation gives CAISEGGQPQHF.

This clone is deemed medium-sized. This chain joins TRBV7-9 and TRBJ2-7; D unresolved. V was pared by 2 bases and J by 2 bases, with 4 bases between. CDR3 length: 12 residues. Germline V lookup: CDR1 SEHNR, CDR2 FQNEAQ (reference sequence). The CDR3 sequence is CASSLIAYEQYF. DNA of the CDR3: TGTGCCAGCAGCTTAATTGCCTACGAGCAGTACTTC.

The chain employs TRBV9 and TRBJ2-1; D is undetermined. The CDR3 extends over 13 amino acids. Per germline, CDR1 SGDLS and CDR2 YYNGEE. V gave up 2 bases and J gave up 7 bases, with 10 bases separating them. The CDR3: CASSVGVMNEQFF. The CDR3 nucleotides read TGTGCCAGCAGCGTCGGCGTAATGAATGAGCAGTTCTTC. Based on the CDR3 plus reference TRBV9 and TRBJ2-1, the full variable domain is DSGVTQTPKHLITATGQRVTLRCSPRSGDLSVYWYQQSLDQGLQFLIQYYNGEERAKGNILERFSAQQFPDLHSELNLSSLELGDSALYFCASSVGVMNEQFFGPGTRLTVL.

In its sample, this clone was seen once. The gene calls are TRBV15 and TRBJ2-1, with 8 positions matching TRBD2. With V trimmed by 5 bases and J by 8 bases, 11 bases remained unmatched. The V gene's germline CDR1 is LNHNV and CDR2 YYDKDF (reference sequence). The CDR3 runs 15 residues. The CDR3 here is CATSAGRAVGDEQFF. The CDR3 region has the DNA TGTGCCACCAGCGCCGGGAGGGCCGTTGGTGATGAGCAGTTCTTC.

CDR3 region: CASSQGPGGGYEQYF. The DNA of the CDR3 is TGCGCCAGCAGCCAAGGCCCCGGGGGGGGCTACGAGCAGTACTTC. The chain links TRBV4-3 to TRBJ2-7, with 8 bases that match TRBD2. V lost 1 base to trimming and J lost 3 bases; unmatched junction nucleotides: 5. The germline gives CDR1 LGHNA, CDR2 YSLEER. The CDR3 spans 15 residues.

V usage is TRBV27 and J usage is TRBJ2-4; no clear D. Trimming took 2 bases from V and 1 from J, leaving 15 bases between them. The CDR3 covers 17 residues. Germline CDR1 and CDR2: MNHEY and SMNVEV (reference sequence). The CDR3 DNA sequence: TGTGCCAGCAGTTTAGCAGGCCGGGTAATGGCCAAAAACATTCAGTACTTC. This gives the protein CASSLAGRVMAKNIQYF.

This clone was recorded once. This chain links TRBV28 with TRBJ1-2; possibly TRBD1 for D (6 bases). This CDR3 region has 14 residues. With 6 bases removed from V and 4 bases from J, the gap between germline ends came to 15 bases. Per germline, CDR1 MDHEN and CDR2 SYDVKM. CDR3 residues: CASRAAGGGYGYTF. CDR3 coding DNA: TGTGCCAGCAGGGCAGCGGGAGGGGGCTATGGCTACACCTTC.

The V call is TRBV19, the J call TRBJ2-1; D unresolved. Trimming shortened V by 3 bases and J by 6 bases, and 9 bases separated the two germline ends. This CDR3 is built from 13 residues. Germline CDR1 LNHDA, CDR2 SQIVND (reference sequence). The CDR3 here is CASSIIGSNEQFF. The CDR3 region has the DNA TGTGCCAGTAGTATCATCGGAAGCAATGAGCAGTTCTTC. Combining the CDR3 with reference TRBV19 and TRBJ2-1 gives the whole variable domain DGGITQSPKYLFRKEGQNVTLSCEQNLNHDAMYWYRQDPGQGLRLIYYSQIVNDFQKGDIAEGYSVSREKKESFPLTVTSAQKNPTAFYLCASSIIGSNEQFFGPGTRLTVL.